The present T cell receptor beta chain was sequenced within a study of cytomegalovirus exposure and HLA in healthy donors. V shed 2 bases and J 2 bases; nucleotides not matched to a gene: 6. The germline gives CDR1 LNHDA, CDR2 SQIVND (reference sequence). The CDR3 is 15 residues long. The PCR had 60 Vbeta and 13 Jbeta primers. The table came from immunoSEQ multiplex PCR; TCRdb's copy has only in-frame clones and leaves some out. Seen here are about 120,000 clones, around a tenth observed once, and the top ten hold about 3%. This clone was seen more than once but under ten times. The chain carries TRBV19 and TRBJ2-7, with 7 bases matching TRBD2. The receptor was isolated from a man aged 25 to 45 in good health and CMV-seronegative. The sequencing sample was made of PBMCs. CDR3 nucleotide sequence: TGTGCCAGTAGTATAACGAAAGCGGGACCCTACGAGCAGTACTTC. This gives the protein CASSITKAGPYEQYF.